Following are 29 T cell receptor beta chains from one sample sequenced in a study of T cell repertoires in cytomegalovirus infection. These receptors have no known antigen. TCRdb independently ran MiXCR on the reads; one entry per CDR3 protein. The table lists a few hundred thousand distinct CDR3 sequences, approximately 30% of them singletons. The sequenced sample was cultured PBMCs, obtained from culture after CMV antigen stimulation. The receptors derive from a human donor in good health (CMV status not recorded). Some clones in this sample may be carry-over from other donors' samples.

The chain is built from TRBV29-1 and TRBJ2-2, with D uncertain. Germline V gene sequence: CDR1 SQVTM, CDR2 ANQGSEA. This CDR3 spans 12 amino acids. V dropped 0 bases and J dropped 1 base, with 0 bases sitting between them. The CDR3 loop reads CSVEENTGELFF. The CDR3 DNA sequence: TGCAGCGTTGAAGAGAACACCGGGGAGCTGTTTTTT.

This clonotype was detected only a few times. This chain links TRBV6-6 with TRBJ1-5; the D gene is possibly TRBD1 (6 bases). Germline loops: CDR1 MNHNY, CDR2 SVGAGI (reference sequence). With 5 bases removed from V and 7 bases from J, the gap between germline ends came to 15 bases. The CDR3 runs 14 residues. The CDR3 is CASSPGQRRQPQHF. The DNA for the CDR3 is TGTGCCAGCAGTCCGGGACAACGGCGGCAGCCCCAGCATTTT.

This clonotype was recorded many times. This chain uses TRBV7-2 with TRBJ1-2; TRBD1 might be the D (6 bases). The germline V and J ends were trimmed by 4 bases and 2 bases, with 8 bases remaining between them. This CDR3 comprises 13 residues. CDR1 is SGHTA, CDR2 FQGNSA, per germline. This chain's CDR3 is CASSSGQNYGYTF. The CDR3 DNA reads TGTGCCAGCAGCTCCGGACAGAACTATGGCTACACCTTC. Looking up the rest from reference TRBV7-2 and TRBJ1-2 gives the full variable domain: GAGVSQSPSNKVTEKGKDVELRCDPISGHTALYWYRQSLGQGLEFLIYFQGNSAPDKSGLPSDRFSAERTGGSVSTLTIQRTQQEDSAVYLCASSSGQNYGYTFGSGTRLTVV.

The chain carries TRBV2 and TRBJ2-7; possibly TRBD1 for D (5 bases). Trimming left V 3 bases short and J 7 bases short, with 10 bases between. CDR3 length equals 12 residues. Germline V gene sequence: CDR1 SNHLY, CDR2 FYNNEI. The CDR3 DNA follows: TGTGCCAGCAGTGAGCAGGGTGGAGAGCAGTACGTC. This encodes CASSEQGGEQYV.

The V call is TRBV29-1, the J call TRBJ1-1; a possible D gene is TRBD1 (6 bases). V was clipped by 6 bases and J by 4 bases, with 12 bases between them. The CDR3 consists of 12 residues. Per germline, CDR1 SQVTM and CDR2 ANQGSEA. The CDR3 DNA reads TGCAGCGTGGGGGGGGGCTTCACTGAAGCTTTCTTT. Its protein product is CSVGGGFTEAFF.

This clonotype was recorded once. The J gene is TRBJ2-1, the V gene TRBV27; 8 nucleotides match TRBD2. This CDR3 region has 16 residues. V lost 2 bases and J lost 8; bases outside the gene matches: 11. CDR1 is MNHEY, CDR2 SMNVEV, per germline (reference sequence). The chain's CDR3 is CASSLTPGGRIHEQFF. In nucleotides, the CDR3 is TGTGCCAGCAGTTTAACCCCCGGCGGGAGGATACATGAGCAGTTCTTC.

The chain joins TRBV6-2 or TRBV6-3 to TRBJ2-4, with 9 bases that match TRBD1. Germline CDR1 and CDR2: MNHEY and SVGEGT. The CDR3 is 19 amino acids. V lost 8 bases to trimming and J lost 0 bases; unmatched junction nucleotides: 17. The CDR3 is CASAGQGPPPSSAKNIQYF. CDR3 bases: TGTGCCAGCGCCGGACAGGGGCCCCCTCCGTCTTCAGCCAAAAACATTCAGTACTTC.

This clonotype was counted only a few times. The J gene is TRBJ2-1, the V gene TRBV7-2; D is possibly TRBD2 (6 bases). Per germline, CDR1 SGHTA and CDR2 FQGNSA. V was clipped by 2 bases and J by 5 bases, with 10 bases between them. The length of the CDR3 is 14 residues. The CDR3 region is CASSLNPSDNEQFF. CDR3 bases: TGTGCCAGCAGCTTAAATCCTAGCGACAATGAGCAGTTCTTC.

The chain joins TRBV3-1 to TRBJ2-7; 10 bases fit TRBD1. CDR3 length: 14 amino acids. With V trimmed by 3 bases and J by 6 bases, 5 bases remained unmatched. Germline V gene sequence: CDR1 LGHDT, CDR2 YNNKEL (reference sequence). CDR3 DNA sequence: TGTGCCAGCAGCCACACGGGACAGGGGTTCGAGCAGTACTTC. This sequence encodes CASSHTGQGFEQYF.

This clonotype was found many times. The J gene is TRBJ1-1, the V gene TRBV6-2 or TRBV6-3; D gene ambiguous. Germline V CDR1 and CDR2: MNHEY, SVGEGT. The CDR3 is made up of 18 amino acids. V shed 6 bases and J shed 6 bases, with 29 bases lying between them. The CDR3 DNA sequence: TGTGCCAGCAGAGAAACTAGGACGGCCCCCGCTCGCTGGCCTGAAGCTTTCTTT. Translated, it gives CASRETRTAPARWPEAFF.

The CDR3 is CASRGTSSYEQYF. CDR3 DNA sequence: TGTGCCAGCAGGGGGACTAGCAGCTACGAGCAGTACTTC. The chain carries TRBV2 and TRBJ2-7, with 9 bases aligning to TRBD2. The CDR3 has 13 amino acids. Trimming cost V 6 bases and J 3 bases; bases outside gene matches: 3. Germline lookup yields CDR1 SNHLY and CDR2 FYNNEI. Using reference TRBV2 and TRBJ2-7 for the parts outside the CDR3, the full variable domain is EPEVTQTPSHQVTQMGQEVILRCVPISNHLYFYWYRQILGQKVEFLVSFYNNEISEKSEIFDDQFSVERPDGSNFTLKIRSTKLEDSAMYFCASRGTSSYEQYFGPGTRLTVT.

The gene calls are TRBV12-3 or TRBV12-4 and TRBJ1-4; D is uncertain. The CDR3 contains 14 residues. V lost 4 bases and J lost 6, with 12 bases in between. The CDR3: CASSYRPSYEKLFF. In nucleotides, the CDR3 is TGTGCCAGCAGTTATCGGCCGTCCTATGAAAAACTGTTTTTT.

This chain links TRBV6-5 with TRBJ1-1; 7 bases map to TRBD1. V shed 8 bases and J 11 bases; nucleotides not matched to a gene: 8. This CDR3 is built from 11 residues. The V gene's germline CDR1 is MNHEY and CDR2 SVGAGI. This CDR3 is CASGRPDRAFF. In DNA form, the CDR3 reads TGTGCCAGCGGGCGGCCGGACAGGGCTTTCTTT.

This clonotype has just one count. The chain links TRBV11-2 to TRBJ2-3; 14 nucleotides align to TRBD2. V trimming: 5 bases; J trimming: 3 bases; junction bases outside the gene matches: 16. Germline CDR1 SGHAT, CDR2 FQNNGV. There are 20 residues in the CDR3. The CDR3: CASSRGTSGSFLGGTDTQYF. The CDR3 region has the DNA TGTGCCAGCAGCCGAGGGACTAGCGGGAGTTTTTTAGGAGGTACAGATACGCAGTATTTT.

There are many counts of this clonotype. The V and J genes are TRBV12-3 or TRBV12-4 and TRBJ1-3; TRBD1 might be the D (6 bases). This CDR3 is built from 14 residues. V was pared by 5 bases and J by 1 base, with 9 bases between. This CDR3 is CASSPQGSGNTIYF. DNA of the CDR3: TGTGCCAGCAGTCCCCAGGGGTCTGGAAACACCATATATTTT.

This clonotype was counted ten times or more. The V gene is TRBV7-2, the J gene TRBJ2-5; 11 bases align to TRBD2. V was clipped by 5 bases and J by 5 bases; unmatched bases: 7. The germline V gene encodes CDR1 SGHTA and CDR2 FQGNSA. CDR3 length equals 15 residues. CDR3 sequence: CASSTTSGSYETQYF. The CDR3 nucleotides read TGTGCCAGCAGCACAACTAGCGGGAGTTATGAGACCCAGTACTTC.

The V and J genes are TRBV27 and TRBJ1-2; D is perhaps TRBD1 (5 bases). Trimming removed 8 bases from V and 4 bases from J, with 20 bases in between. CDR3 length equals 15 residues. The germline gives CDR1 MNHEY, CDR2 SMNVEV (reference sequence). DNA for the CDR3: TGTGCCAGCGGAAGGGACGCAAACGGGCGCTATGGCTACACCTTC. This gives the protein CASGRDANGRYGYTF.

This clonotype came up many times. This sequence joins TRBV19 and TRBJ2-3, with 10 bases that match TRBD2. The J segment lost 1 base and the V segment lost 4 bases, leaving 8 bases of the junction unmatched. Germline V lookup: CDR1 LNHDA, CDR2 SQIVND (reference sequence). CDR3 length: 17 residues. The CDR3 DNA follows: TGTGCCAGTAGTAGAGGCACTAGCGGGATTGGCACAGATACGCAGTATTTT. Protein: CASSRGTSGIGTDTQYF.

In this sample, this clonotype turned up many times. The rearrangement joins TRBV7-8 to TRBJ1-4; D is undetermined. Germline loops: CDR1 SGHVS, CDR2 FQNEAQ. Trimming stripped 5 bases from V and 7 bases from J, with 17 bases between. The CDR3 runs 15 residues. This chain's CDR3 is CASSIDRGRSEKLFF. For the CDR3, the DNA is TGTGCCAGCAGCATAGACCGGGGAAGGAGTGAAAAACTGTTTTTT.

The chain combines TRBV11-2 with TRBJ1-1; 7 nucleotides match TRBD1. V shed 5 bases, J shed 3 bases, and the junction held 3 bases outside the gene matches. Germline lookup yields CDR1 SGHAT and CDR2 FQNNGV. This CDR3 contains 13 residues. In DNA, the CDR3 is TGTGCCAGCAGCCCAGGGGGTTACACTGAAGCTTTCTTT. It translates to CASSPGGYTEAFF.

The V and J genes are TRBV28 and TRBJ1-5; no definite D call. This CDR3 has 13 residues. CDR1 and CDR2 from the germline V gene are MDHEN and SYDVKM. The germline V and J ends were trimmed by 6 bases and 5 bases, with 11 bases remaining between them. The chain's CDR3 is CASRRNGDQPQHF. The CDR3 DNA reads as TGTGCCAGCAGACGAAATGGGGATCAGCCCCAGCATTTT.

CDR3 sequence reads: CASSLAASYNEQFF. CDR3 nucleotides: TGTGCCAGCAGTTTAGCGGCGTCCTACAATGAGCAGTTCTTC. This chain links TRBV12-3 or TRBV12-4 with TRBJ2-1; no clear D. V lost 0 bases and J 1 base, leaving 4 bases between the germline ends. CDR3 length: 14 amino acids.

This clonotype appeared a few times. The chain is built from TRBV6-2 or TRBV6-3 and TRBJ2-3; 14 nucleotides match TRBD2. Germline V lookup: CDR1 MNHEY, CDR2 SVGEGT. CDR3 size: 18 residues. V was clipped by 5 bases and J by 3 bases; unmatched bases: 10. The CDR3 DNA is TGTGCCAGCAGTGACGGACTAGCGGGAGGAGGTGGAACAGATACGCAGTATTTT. Its translation is CASSDGLAGGGGTDTQYF.

This clonotype was counted at least ten times. Here the CDR3 reads CASSLPGGGSYNEQFF. In DNA, the CDR3 is TGTGCCAGCAGCTTACCGGGGGGTGGGTCCTACAATGAGCAGTTCTTC. The chain combines TRBV7-2 with TRBJ2-1; 7 nucleotides agree with TRBD2. Trimming took 2 bases from V and 1 from J; bases not matched to a gene: 5. This CDR3 spans 16 amino acids. In germline, CDR1 is SGHTA, CDR2 FQGNSA.

The V call is TRBV4-2, the J call TRBJ2-3; 9 bases match TRBD2. J lost 6 bases, V lost 1 base, and 8 bases had no gene match. CDR3 length equals 16 residues. The germline V gene encodes CDR1 LGHNA and CDR2 YNFKEQ. This CDR3 reads CASSQVGLAGPDTQYF. The CDR3 DNA sequence: TGTGCCAGCAGCCAAGTGGGGCTAGCGGGACCCGATACGCAGTATTTT.

This chain uses TRBV27 with TRBJ2-7, with unresolved D. This CDR3 has 13 residues. Trimming left V 6 bases short and J 6 bases short, with 15 bases between. Germline V gene sequence: CDR1 MNHEY, CDR2 SMNVEV (reference sequence). The CDR3 is CASSPGFSGEQYF. CDR3 nucleotides: TGTGCCAGCAGCCCCGGTTTCTCAGGCGAGCAGTACTTC.

Remarks on this clonotype: The junction differs from germline at one of its ends, possibly a read error. This sequence joins TRBV5-3 and TRBJ1-3; D is perhaps TRBD1 (6 bases). TRBV5-3 is identified as an open reading frame with a role that is uncertain. The CDR3 has 16 residues. CDR3 residues: CASSLLVGGSGNTIYF. In nucleotides, the CDR3 is TGTGCCAGCAGCTTGTTGGTAGGGGGATCAGGAAACACCATATATTTT.

CDR3 region: CASSFNPGTGEAFF. CDR3 DNA: TGTGCCAGCAGTTTTAATCCCGGGACAGGTGAAGCTTTCTTT. The rearrangement joins TRBV12-3 or TRBV12-4 to TRBJ1-1; 8 positions match TRBD1. The J segment lost 7 bases and the V segment lost 3 bases, leaving 7 bases of the junction unmatched. The CDR3 consists of 14 residues.

Note on this clonotype: A much larger clone lies one base from this, so it may be a read error. The chain has TRBV7-2 and TRBJ2-2, with D possibly called TRBD1 or TRBD2 (5 bases each). This CDR3 comprises 16 residues. CDR1 and CDR2 (germline): SGHTA, FQGNSA. The chain's CDR3 is CVSSSKSGRRTGELFF. In DNA form, the CDR3 reads TGTGTCAGCAGCTCTAAGTCGGGACGGAGGACCGGGGAGCTGTTTTTT.